The clone carrying this TCR beta chain was detected ten times or more. The CDR3 runs 15 residues. V lost 5 bases and J lost 6; bases outside the gene matches: 11. From germline, CDR1 is SGHTA and CDR2 FQGNSA. This record comes from a study of response to subunit inactivated influenza vaccine. MiXCR, run by TCRdb on the RT-PCR reads, gives a single entry per CDR3 protein. The sample yields some 570,000 distinct CDR3 sequences, around 10% seen once. These records were also assigned to another study, of T cells expressing NK-cell markers. That paper adds: What made the TCR beta cDNA was 5'RACE template switching with UMIs. Beta-chain profiling covered CD3+CD56+NKG2C+, CD3+CD56+NKG2C- and CD3+CD56-NKG2C+ sorted subsets. Within the sequenced cohort of eight donors, seven exhibited HCMV seropositivity and one was seronegative. The HCMV specificity of the expanded NKG2C+ T cell clones stayed unresolved.

The clonotype comes from a man aged 50-60 years who received an inactivated influenza vaccine. The source was PBMCs from blood, collected on the day of vaccination. The chain has TRBV7-2 and TRBJ2-3; 7 nucleotides match TRBD1. CDR3 in DNA: TGTGCCAGCAGCGACGGACAGGCCCGCCCCGATACGCAGTATTTT. It yields the protein CASSDGQARPDTQYF.